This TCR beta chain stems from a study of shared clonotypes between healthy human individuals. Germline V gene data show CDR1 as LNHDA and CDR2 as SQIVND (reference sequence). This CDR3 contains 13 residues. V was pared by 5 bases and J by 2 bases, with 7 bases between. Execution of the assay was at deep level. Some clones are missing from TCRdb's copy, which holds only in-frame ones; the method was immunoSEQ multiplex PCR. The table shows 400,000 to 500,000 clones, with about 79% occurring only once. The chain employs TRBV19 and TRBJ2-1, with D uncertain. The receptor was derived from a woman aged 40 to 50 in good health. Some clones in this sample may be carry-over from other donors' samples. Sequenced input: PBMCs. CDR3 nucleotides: TGTGCCAGTAGTCCCGGAGCCTACAATGAGCAGTTCTTC. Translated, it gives CASSPGAYNEQFF.